One T cell receptor (beta chain) is described in this entry. After removal of 0 bases from V and 4 bases from J, the junction contained 3 bases not matched to a gene. In germline, CDR1 is SNHLY, CDR2 FYNNEI. CDR3 size: 15 residues. The method was immunoSEQ multiplex PCR; TCRdb's version includes in-frame clones alone and lacks a portion of them. The sample holds tens of thousands of clones; about four fifths are singletons and the top ten take roughly 7.9%. This sample was included in a study of OX40 agonist ivuxolimab in advanced cancers. The origin of this receptor is an adult with an advanced solid tumor such as melanoma, head and neck, liver or kidney cancer. The chain carries TRBV2 and TRBJ2-1, with 7 nucleotides matching TRBD2. The material sequenced was CD4+ or CD8+ T cells sorted from blood, taken in a trial of the OX40 agonist ivuxolimab. CDR3 bases: TGTGCCAGCAGTGAAGCCGGGACTAAATACAATGAGCAGTTCTTC. Amino acid sequence: CASSEAGTKYNEQFF.